This T cell receptor (beta chain) was documented in a study of CD8 T cells in ankylosing spondylitis. General study points: Characteristic of ankylosing spondylitis blood, it appeared, was a TCR beta motif comprising fewer than 10 highly homologous variants. According to the report, clones linked to the disease were significantly enriched in matched synovial fluid samples taken from ankylosing spondylitis patients. Disease-linked clones bore a CD8+ phenotype and were relatively rare in peripheral blood.

Library preparation for TCR beta used quantitative 5'-RACE with molecular barcodes. TCRdb processed the 5' RACE reads anew with MiXCR; each CDR3 protein has one entry. The sample consists of some 400,000 distinct CDR3 sequences, under 25% of them appearing once. To note about this clonotype: The antigen is unknown. Germline is not matched at one junction end, which may reflect a read error.

Source material: blood, either unsorted or a sorted T cell fraction (not recorded which). The sequence was obtained from a male donor with ankylosing spondylitis.

The chain's CDR3 is CSAGEAGGYNEQFF. The CDR3 nucleotides are TGCAGTGCTGGAGAAGCGGGAGGTTACAATGAGCAGTTCTTC. The V gene is TRBV20-1, the J gene TRBJ2-1; 9 bases line up with TRBD2. This CDR3 comprises 14 residues. Per germline, CDR1 DFQATT and CDR2 SNEGSKA (reference sequence).